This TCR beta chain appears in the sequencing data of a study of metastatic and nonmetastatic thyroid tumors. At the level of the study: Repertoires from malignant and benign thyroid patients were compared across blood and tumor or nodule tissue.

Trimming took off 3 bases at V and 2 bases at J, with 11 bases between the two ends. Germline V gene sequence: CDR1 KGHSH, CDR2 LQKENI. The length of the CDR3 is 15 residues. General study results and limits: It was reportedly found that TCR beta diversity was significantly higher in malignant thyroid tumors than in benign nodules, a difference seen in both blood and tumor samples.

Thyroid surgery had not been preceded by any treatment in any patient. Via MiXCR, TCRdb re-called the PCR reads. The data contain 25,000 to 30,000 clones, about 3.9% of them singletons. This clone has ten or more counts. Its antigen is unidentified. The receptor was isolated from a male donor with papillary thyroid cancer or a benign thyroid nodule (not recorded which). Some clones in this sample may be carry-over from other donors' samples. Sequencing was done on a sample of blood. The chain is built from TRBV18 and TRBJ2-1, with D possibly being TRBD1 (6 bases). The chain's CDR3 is CASSPGTTTYNEQFF. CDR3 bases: TGTGCCAGCTCACCCGGGACAACCACCTACAATGAGCAGTTCTTC.